The entry that follows covers one T cell receptor beta chain sequence. Its antigen is not identified. The sample originates from a study of graft-versus-host responses after intestinal transplantation. Study summary: Transplants given to recipients were multivisceral, liver-intestinal, or isolated intestinal. Recipients were all induced with anti-thymocyte globulin, then given tacrolimus and steroids for around 3 years.

Assay used: immunoSEQ multiplex PCR; TCRdb lists only in-frame clones, some missing. The profile shows roughly 89,000 clones, more than 85% of them singletons. Study-wide results and limits: Graft-donor T cell macrochimerism in patients accompanied high graft-versus-host to host-versus-graft clonal ratios in allografts. The marrow of recipients harbored GvH clones, and ileum or blood showed some of them first.

V lost 3 bases and J lost 4; bases outside the gene matches: 6. CDR3 length: 15 amino acids. Germline CDR1 MNHEY, CDR2 SMNVEV (reference sequence). The TCR sequence derives from a human donor who received an intestinal transplant. Sample: unstimulated CD4+ T cells sorted from spleen or lymph node cells, taken before intestinal transplant. This chain joins TRBV27 and TRBJ2-1, with TRBD1 identical over 7 bases. This chain's CDR3 is CASSFWGTEYNEQFF. The DNA for the CDR3 is TGTGCCAGCAGTTTTTGGGGGACAGAGTACAATGAGCAGTTCTTC.